The clone carrying this T cell receptor (beta chain) was detected once. Germline V gene sequence: CDR1 KGHDR, CDR2 SFDVKD. V was clipped by 4 bases and J by 4 bases; unmatched bases: 7. CDR3 size: 16 residues. The data belong to a study of brain T cells in children with intractable seizures. TCRdb's table, derived via immunoSEQ multiplex PCR, lists solely in-frame clones and lacks some. Of roughly 69,000 clones detected, more than 95% appear once; the ten largest clones hold 0.3% to 0.45%. The TCR was taken from a boy younger than two with focal cortical dysplasia and intractable seizures. V usage is TRBV24-1 and J usage is TRBJ2-1; 9 bases align to TRBD1. The sample consisted of peripheral blood, taken at surgery. The CDR3 region has the DNA TGTGCCACCAGTGAACGGACAGGGGTGATATACAATGAGCAGTTCTTC. Translation gives CATSERTGVIYNEQFF.